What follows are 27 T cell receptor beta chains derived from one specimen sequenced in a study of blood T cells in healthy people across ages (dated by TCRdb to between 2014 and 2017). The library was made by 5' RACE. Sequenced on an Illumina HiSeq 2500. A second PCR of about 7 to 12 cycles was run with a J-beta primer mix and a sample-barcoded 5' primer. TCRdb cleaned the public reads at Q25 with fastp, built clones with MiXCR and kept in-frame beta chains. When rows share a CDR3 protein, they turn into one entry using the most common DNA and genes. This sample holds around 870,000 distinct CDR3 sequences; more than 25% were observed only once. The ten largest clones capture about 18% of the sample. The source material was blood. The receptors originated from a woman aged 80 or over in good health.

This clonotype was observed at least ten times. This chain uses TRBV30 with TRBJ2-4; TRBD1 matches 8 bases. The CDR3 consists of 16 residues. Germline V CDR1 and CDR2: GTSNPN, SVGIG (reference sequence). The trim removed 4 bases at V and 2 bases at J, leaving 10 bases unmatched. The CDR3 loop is CAWKTDRGYSKNIQYF. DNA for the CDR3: TGTGCCTGGAAGACCGACAGGGGTTATTCCAAAAACATTCAGTACTTC.

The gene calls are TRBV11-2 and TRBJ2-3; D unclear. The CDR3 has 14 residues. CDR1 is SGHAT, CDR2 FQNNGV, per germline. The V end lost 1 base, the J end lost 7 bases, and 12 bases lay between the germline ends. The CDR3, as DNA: TGTGCCAGCAGCTTAGGGTCTATAGGTAATACGCAGTATTTT. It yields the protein CASSLGSIGNTQYF.

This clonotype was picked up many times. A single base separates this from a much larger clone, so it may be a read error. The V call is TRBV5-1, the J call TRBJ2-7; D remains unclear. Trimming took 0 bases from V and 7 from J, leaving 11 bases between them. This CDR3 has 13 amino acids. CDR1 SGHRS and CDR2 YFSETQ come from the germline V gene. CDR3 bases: TGCGCCAGCAGCTTGGGTACCTACAATGAGCAGTACTTC. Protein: CASSLGTYNEQYF.

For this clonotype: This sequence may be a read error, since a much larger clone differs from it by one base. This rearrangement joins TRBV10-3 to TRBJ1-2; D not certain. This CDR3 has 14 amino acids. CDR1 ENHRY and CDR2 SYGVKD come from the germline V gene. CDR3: CAISDLAANHGYTF. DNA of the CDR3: TGTGCCATCAGTGACTTGGCAGCTAACCATGGCTACACCTTC.

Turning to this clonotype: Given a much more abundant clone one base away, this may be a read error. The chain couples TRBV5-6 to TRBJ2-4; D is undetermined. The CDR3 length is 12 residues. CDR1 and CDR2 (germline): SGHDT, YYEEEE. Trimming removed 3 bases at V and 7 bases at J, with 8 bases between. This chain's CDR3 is CASSSRPNIQYF. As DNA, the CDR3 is TGTGCCAGCAGCTCGCGACCCAACATTCAGTACTTC.

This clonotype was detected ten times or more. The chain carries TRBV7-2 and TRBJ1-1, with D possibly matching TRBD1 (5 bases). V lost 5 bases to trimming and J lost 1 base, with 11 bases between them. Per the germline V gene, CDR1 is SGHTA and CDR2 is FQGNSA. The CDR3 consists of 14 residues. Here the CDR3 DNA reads TGTGCCAGCAGCCCGGGACTTCCGAACACTGAAGCTTTCTTT. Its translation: CASSPGLPNTEAFF.

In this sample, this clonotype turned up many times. DNA for the CDR3: TGTGCCAGCAGTTCGCTAGCGGGGGGCGTAGCCAAAAACATTCAGTACTTC. It is translated as CASSSLAGGVAKNIQYF. The rearrangement links TRBV6-6 to TRBJ2-4, with 11 bases matching TRBD2. V lost 4 bases and J lost 0; bases outside the gene matches: 5. Germline V gene sequence: CDR1 MNHNY, CDR2 SVGAGI (reference sequence). The CDR3 runs 17 residues.

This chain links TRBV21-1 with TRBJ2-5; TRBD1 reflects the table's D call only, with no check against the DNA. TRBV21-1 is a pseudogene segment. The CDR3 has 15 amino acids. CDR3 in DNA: TGTGCCAGCAGCAAAGAAAGGACAGGGGTTGAGACCCAGTACTTC. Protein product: CASSKERTGVETQYF.

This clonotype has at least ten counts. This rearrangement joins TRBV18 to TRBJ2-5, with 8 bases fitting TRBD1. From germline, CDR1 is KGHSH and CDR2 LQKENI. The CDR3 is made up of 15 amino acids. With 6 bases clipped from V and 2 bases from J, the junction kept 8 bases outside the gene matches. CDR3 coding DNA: TGTGCCAGCTCCCATAATAGACAGGGGCAAGAGACCCAGTACTTC. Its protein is CASSHNRQGQETQYF.

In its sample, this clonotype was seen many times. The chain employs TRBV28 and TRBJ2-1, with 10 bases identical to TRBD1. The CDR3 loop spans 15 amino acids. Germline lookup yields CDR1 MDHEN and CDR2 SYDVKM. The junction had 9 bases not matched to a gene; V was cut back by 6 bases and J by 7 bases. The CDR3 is CASRLPGTGVNEQFF. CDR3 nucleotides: TGTGCCAGCAGACTCCCCGGGACAGGGGTAAATGAGCAGTTCTTC. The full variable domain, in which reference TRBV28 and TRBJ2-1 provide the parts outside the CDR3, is DVKVTQSSRYLVKRTGEKVFLECVQDMDHENMFWYRQDPGLGLRLIYFSYDVKMKEKGDIPEGYSVSREKKERFSLILESASTNQTSMYLCASRLPGTGVNEQFFGPGTRLTVL.

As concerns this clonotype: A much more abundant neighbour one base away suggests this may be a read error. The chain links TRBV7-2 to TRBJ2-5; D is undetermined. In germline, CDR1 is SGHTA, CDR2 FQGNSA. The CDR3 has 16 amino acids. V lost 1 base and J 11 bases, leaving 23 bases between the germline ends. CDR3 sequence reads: CASSLVTPSTTAEQYF. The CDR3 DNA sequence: TGTGCCAGCAGCTTAGTTACCCCTAGTACCACGGCTGAGCAGTACTTC.

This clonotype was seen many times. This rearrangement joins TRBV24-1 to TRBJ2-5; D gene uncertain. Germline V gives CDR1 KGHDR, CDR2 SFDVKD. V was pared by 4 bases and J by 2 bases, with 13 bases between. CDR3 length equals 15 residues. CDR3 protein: CATSESPPLQETQYF. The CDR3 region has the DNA TGTGCCACCAGTGAATCCCCCCCCTTGCAAGAGACCCAGTACTTC.

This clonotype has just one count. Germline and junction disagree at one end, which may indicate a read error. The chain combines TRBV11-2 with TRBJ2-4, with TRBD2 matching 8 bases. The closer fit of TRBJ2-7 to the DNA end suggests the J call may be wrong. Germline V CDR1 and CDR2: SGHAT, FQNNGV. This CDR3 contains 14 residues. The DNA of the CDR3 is TGTGCCAACAGCTTAGGGCGGGGGGCTTACGAGCAGTACTTC. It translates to CANSLGRGAYEQYF.

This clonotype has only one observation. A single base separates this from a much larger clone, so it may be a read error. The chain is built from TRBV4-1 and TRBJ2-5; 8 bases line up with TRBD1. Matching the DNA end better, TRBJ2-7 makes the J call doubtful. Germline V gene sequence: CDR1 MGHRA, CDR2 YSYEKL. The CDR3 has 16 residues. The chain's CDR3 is CASSPGQGPGSHEQYF. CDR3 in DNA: TGCGCCAGCAGCCCTGGACAGGGACCAGGATCCCACGAGCAGTACTTC.

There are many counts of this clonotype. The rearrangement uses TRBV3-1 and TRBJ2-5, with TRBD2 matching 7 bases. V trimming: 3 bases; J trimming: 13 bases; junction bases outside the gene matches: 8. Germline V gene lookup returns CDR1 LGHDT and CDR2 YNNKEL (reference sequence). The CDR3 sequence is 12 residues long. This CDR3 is CASSHRLAVAYF. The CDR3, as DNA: TGTGCCAGCAGCCATCGTCTAGCGGTGGCGTACTTC.

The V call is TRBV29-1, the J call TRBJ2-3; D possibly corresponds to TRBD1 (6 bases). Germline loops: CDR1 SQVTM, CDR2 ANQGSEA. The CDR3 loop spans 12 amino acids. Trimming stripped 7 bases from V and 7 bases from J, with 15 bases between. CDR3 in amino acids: CSDRTVGYTQYF. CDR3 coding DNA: TGCAGCGACCGGACAGTGGGGTATACGCAGTATTTT.

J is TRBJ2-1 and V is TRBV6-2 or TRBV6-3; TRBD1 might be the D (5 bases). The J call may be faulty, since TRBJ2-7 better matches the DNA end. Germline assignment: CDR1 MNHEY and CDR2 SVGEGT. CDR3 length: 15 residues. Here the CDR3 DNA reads TGTGCCAGCAGTTACATGGACAAAGCCTACAATGAGCAGTACTTC. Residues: CASSYMDKAYNEQYF.

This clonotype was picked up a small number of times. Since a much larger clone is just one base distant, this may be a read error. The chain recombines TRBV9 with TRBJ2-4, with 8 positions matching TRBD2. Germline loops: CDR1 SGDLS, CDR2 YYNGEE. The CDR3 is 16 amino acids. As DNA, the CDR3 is TGTGCCTGCAGCCCCGGCGGGGGGCTAGCCAAAAACATTCAGTACTTC. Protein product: CACSPGGGLAKNIQYF.

CDR3 nucleotides: TGTGCCAGCAGTCGGGGCCAGGACGGGGAAAAACTGTTTTTT. Encoded protein: CASSRGQDGEKLFF. The chain couples TRBV2 to TRBJ1-4, with D possibly matching TRBD1 (5 bases). Germline lookup yields CDR1 SNHLY and CDR2 FYNNEI. This CDR3 has 14 residues. Deletions cut 5 bases from V and 8 bases from J, with 15 bases between.

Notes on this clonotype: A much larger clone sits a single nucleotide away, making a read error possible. CDR3: CASSPSRTGENGQFF. The CDR3 bases are TGTGCCAGCTCACCAAGTAGGACAGGGGAAAATGGGCAGTTCTTC. This chain connects TRBV18 to TRBJ2-1; 9 nucleotides match TRBD1. The CDR3 runs 15 residues. Per the germline V gene, CDR1 is KGHSH and CDR2 is LQKENI.

CDR3 nucleotides: TGCAGCGCCCGCGGGGCCCTAGGAGACGAGCAGTACTTC. As protein: CSARGALGDEQYF. The rearrangement uses TRBV29-1 and TRBJ2-5, with a tentative D call TRBD2 (6 bases). The DNA end favors TRBJ2-7, so the J call may be wrong. Germline V gene data show CDR1 as SQVTM and CDR2 as ANQGSEA. The CDR3 is made up of 13 amino acids.

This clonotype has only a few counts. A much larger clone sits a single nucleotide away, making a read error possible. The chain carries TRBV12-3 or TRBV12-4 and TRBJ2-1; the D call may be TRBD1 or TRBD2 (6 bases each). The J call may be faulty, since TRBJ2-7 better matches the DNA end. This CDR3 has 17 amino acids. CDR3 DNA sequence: TGTGCCAGCACCTCTGGAGGGGGGAAAGACTCCTACAATGAGCAGTACTTC. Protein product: CASTSGGGKDSYNEQYF.

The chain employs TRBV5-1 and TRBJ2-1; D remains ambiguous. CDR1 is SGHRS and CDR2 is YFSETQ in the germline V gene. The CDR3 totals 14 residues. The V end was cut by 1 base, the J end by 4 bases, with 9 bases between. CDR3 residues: CASSLSWVYNEQFF. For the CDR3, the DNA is TGCGCCAGCAGCTTGTCTTGGGTTTACAATGAGCAGTTCTTC. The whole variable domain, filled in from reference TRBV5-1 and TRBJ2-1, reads KAGVTQTPRYLIKTRGQQVTLSCSPISGHRSVSWYQQTPGQGLQFLFEYFSETQRNKGNFPGRFSGRQFSNSRSEMNVSTLELGDSALYLCASSLSWVYNEQFFGPGTRLTVL.

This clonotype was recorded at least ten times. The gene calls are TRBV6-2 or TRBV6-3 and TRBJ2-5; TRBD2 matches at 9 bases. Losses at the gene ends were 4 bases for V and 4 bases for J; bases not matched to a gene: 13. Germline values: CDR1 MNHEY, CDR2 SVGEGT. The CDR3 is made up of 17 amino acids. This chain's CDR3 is CASSSLRARGGGETQYF. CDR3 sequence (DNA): TGTGCCAGCAGTTCCCTACGAGCGCGGGGGGGAGGAGAGACCCAGTACTTC.

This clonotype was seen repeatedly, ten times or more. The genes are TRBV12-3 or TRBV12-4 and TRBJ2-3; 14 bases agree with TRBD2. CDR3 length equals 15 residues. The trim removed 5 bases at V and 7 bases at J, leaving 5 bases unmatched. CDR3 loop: CASSQGTSGGYTQYF. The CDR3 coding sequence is TGTGCCAGCAGTCAAGGGACTAGCGGGGGTTATACGCAGTATTTT.

Here the CDR3 DNA reads TGTGCCAGCGGAGATCGGGCTGAAAACATTCAGTACTTC. Its translation: CASGDRAENIQYF. The chain recombines TRBV28 with TRBJ2-4, with unresolved D. The CDR3 covers 13 residues. From germline, CDR1 is MDHEN and CDR2 SYDVKM. Trimming left V 8 bases short and J 5 bases short, with 13 bases between.

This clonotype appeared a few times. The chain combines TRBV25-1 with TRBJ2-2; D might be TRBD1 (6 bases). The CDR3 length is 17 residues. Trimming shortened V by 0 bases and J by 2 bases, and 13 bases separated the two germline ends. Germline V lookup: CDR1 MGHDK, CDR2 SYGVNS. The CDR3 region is CASSEYRAGVNTGELFF. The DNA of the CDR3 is TGTGCCAGCAGTGAATATCGGGCAGGGGTAAACACCGGGGAGCTGTTTTTT.